This T cell receptor (beta chain) was identified in a study of T cell repertoires in cytomegalovirus infection. Study context: Public TCR beta signatures marked donors with CMV infection and the matching HLA.

Study results and limitations: CMV-specific HLA-C-restricted TCR beta clonotypes dominated the ex vivo response.

This CDR3 comprises 16 residues. CDR1 and CDR2 from the germline V gene are LNHDA and SQIVND (reference sequence). V lost 4 bases and J lost 4; bases outside the gene matches: 8. This clonotype was observed at least ten times. Its antigen is currently unknown. TCRdb itself ran the reads through MiXCR, one entry per CDR3 protein. This table holds more than 650,000 distinct CDR3 sequences, less than 40% found once. Sequenced material: PBMCs. This receptor was identified in a human donor in good health (CMV status not recorded). Some clones in this sample may be carry-over from other donors' samples. The J gene is TRBJ2-7, the V gene TRBV19; 12 nucleotides align to TRBD2. The CDR3 bases are TGTGCCAGTAGTAAGGAACGGACTAGCGGGACTTACGAGCAGTACTTC. It yields the protein CASSKERTSGTYEQYF.